Below, one TCR beta chain is given with its context. The antigen is undetermined. These data come from a study of Ad26.COV2.S vaccination and SARS-CoV-2 variants. Whole-study findings and limits: Those who received the vaccine showed greater spike-specific TCR breadth than those given placebo.

The V gene lost 5 bases and the J gene lost 5 bases, with 13 bases spanning the gap. CDR1 and CDR2 from the germline V gene are SGHVS and FNYEAQ. The CDR3 runs 13 residues. As to treatment: around 19 received Ad26.COV2.S at low or high dose, single or two shots; 5 received placebo; per-sample allocation not given. Sampling was done on day 63 after the first vaccine or placebo injection. Adults aged 18-55 years in Boston included the donor. Clones were sequenced by immunoSEQ multiplex PCR, and TCRdb holds only the in-frame ones, with some missing. The sample has 380,000 or so clones, 88% seen once. Sequences were derived from peripheral blood, sampled in a trial of Ad26.COV2.S vaccine versus placebo. J is TRBJ2-7 and V is TRBV7-6; D might be TRBD1 or TRBD2, each matching 6 bases. The sequence was obtained from a person between 18 and 59 years old who received the Ad26.COV2.S COVID-19 vaccine or a placebo. CDR3 sequence (DNA): TGTGCCAGCAGCACCCCGAGGGGGGACGAGCAGTACTTC. It codes for CASSTPRGDEQYF.